Listed below are T cell receptor beta chains from one sample, sequenced in a study of cytomegalovirus exposure and HLA in healthy donors. Assay: immunoSEQ multiplex PCR; the TCRdb copy retains only in-frame clones and omits some. Here the sample spans some 83,000 clones, 94% being singletons. The sequenced sample consisted of PBMCs. The receptors come from a young woman in good health and CMV-seronegative. CDR3s include the opening cysteine and the closing phenylalanine or tryptophan. D genes are given only for firm matches. Clone size is stated in some rows and not others, as once, few, many or a class when expanded.

V gene	D gene	clone size	J gene	CDR3 DNA	CDR3 protein
TRBV5-3	TRBD2	few	TRBJ2-7	TGTGCCAGAAGCTTGGACTACTGGGCGGGGGATGTCGACCAACTCTACGAGCAGTACTTC	CARSLDYWAGDVDQLYEQYF
TRBV19	.	.	TRBJ2-2	TGTGCCAGTCAGGATGACACGAACACCGGGGAGCTGTTTTTT	CASQDDTNTGELFF
TRBV4-1	.	.	TRBJ2-1	TGCGCCAGCAGCCAAGATCCCCTGGGGGGCTCCTACAATGAGCAGTTCTTC	CASSQDPLGGSYNEQFF
TRBV27	TRBD1	.	TRBJ1-4	TGTGCCAGCAGCAGGACAGGGGGCAACGAAAAACTGTTTTTT	CASSRTGGNEKLFF
TRBV4-2	TRBD1	.	TRBJ1-2	TGTGCCAGCAGCCAAGAGAGGGGACAGGGATATGGCTACACCTTC	CASSQERGQGYGYTF
TRBV7-2	.	.	TRBJ2-5	TGTGCCAGCAGCTGGGGAGGATACCAAGAGACCCAGTACTTC	CASSWGGYQETQYF
TRBV6-5	TRBD1	once	TRBJ1-5	TGTGCCAGCAGTTCCCGGGACAGCCAGCCCCAGCATTTT	CASSSRDSQPQHF
TRBV5-1	.	.	TRBJ2-5	TGCGCCAGCAGCTTGGATCGAGGGGAGACCCAGTACTTC	CASSLDRGETQYF
TRBV7-9	.	.	TRBJ1-2	TGTGCCACCGATTACCGGGGCTACACCTTC	CATDYRGYTF
TRBV5-1	.	.	TRBJ2-1	TGCGCCAGCACCACGTGGGGCAGACCGGACAATGAGCAGTTCTTC	CASTTWGRPDNEQFF
TRBV5-1	.	.	TRBJ1-1	TGCGCCAGCAGCTTGGGAAGGGGCACTGAAGCTTTCTTT	CASSLGRGTEAFF
TRBV7-6	TRBD2	.	TRBJ2-7	TGTGCCTCGGGGAACGGGGGGAGGTACGAGCAGTACTTC	CASGNGGRYEQYF
TRBV4-1	TRBD2	.	TRBJ2-7	TGCGCCAGCAGCCACGGACTAGCGGTCGGGAGAAGTTATTGGGACGAGCAGTACTTC	CASSHGLAVGRSYWDEQYF
TRBV5-1	TRBD2	.	TRBJ2-1	TGCGCCAGCAGCTTCCTAGCGGGATATGAGCAGTTCTTC	CASSFLAGYEQFF
TRBV29-1	TRBD1	.	TRBJ1-3	TGCAGCGCCGGGACAGGGGCCCTCTCTGGAAACACCATATATTTT	CSAGTGALSGNTIYF
TRBV28	.	.	TRBJ2-7	TGTGCCAGCAGTTTAGCCCAGGGTTCCTACGAGCAGTACTTC	CASSLAQGSYEQYF
TRBV6-1	.	.	TRBJ1-2	TGTGCCAGCAGTGAAGCTTACAGGGGCTACACCTTC	CASSEAYRGYTF
TRBV5-1	TRBD2	.	TRBJ2-5	TGCGCCAGCAGCTCACTAGCGGGGGGACGACAAGAGACCCAGTACTTC	CASSSLAGGRQETQYF
TRBV4-3	.	.	TRBJ2-2	TGCGCCAGCAGCCAGACTAGATCCGGGGAGCTGTTTTTT	CASSQTRSGELFF
TRBV30	.	.	TRBJ1-2	TGTGCCTGGAGCCCCGTATCCGTGTCCAACTATGGCTACACCTTC	CAWSPVSVSNYGYTF
TRBV21-1	.	.	TRBJ1-1	TGTGCCAGCCCTAGCCGTAGGGATTGGGACACTGAAGCTTTCTTT	CASPSRRDWDTEAFF
TRBV11-3	.	.	TRBJ1-1	TGTGCCAGCAGCTTGAGAGTGAACACTGAAGCTTTCTTT	CASSLRVNTEAFF
TRBV6-1	.	.	TRBJ2-4	TGTGCCAGCAGTGACCTACGAGGCGGTGGGTCCAAAAACATTCAGTACTTC	CASSDLRGGGSKNIQYF
TRBV19	.	.	TRBJ1-5	TGTGCCAGTACCTCAGGGGTGGGCAATCAGCCCCAGCATTTT	CASTSGVGNQPQHF
TRBV7-3	.	.	TRBJ2-1	TGTGCCAGCAGCCTCCTAGGGAGGAGCTCCTACAATGAGCAGTTCTTC	CASSLLGRSSYNEQFF